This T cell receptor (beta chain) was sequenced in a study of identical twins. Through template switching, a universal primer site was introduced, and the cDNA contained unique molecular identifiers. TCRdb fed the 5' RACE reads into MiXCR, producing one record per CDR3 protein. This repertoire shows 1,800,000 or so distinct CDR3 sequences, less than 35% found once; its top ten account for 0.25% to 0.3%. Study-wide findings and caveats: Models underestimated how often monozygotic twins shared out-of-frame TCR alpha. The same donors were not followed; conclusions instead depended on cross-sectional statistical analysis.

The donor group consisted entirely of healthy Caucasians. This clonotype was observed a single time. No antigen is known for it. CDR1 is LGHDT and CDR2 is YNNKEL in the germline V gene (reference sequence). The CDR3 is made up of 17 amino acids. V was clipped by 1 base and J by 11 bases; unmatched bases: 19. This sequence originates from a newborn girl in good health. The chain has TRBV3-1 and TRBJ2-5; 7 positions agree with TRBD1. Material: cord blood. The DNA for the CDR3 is TGTGCCAGCAGCCAAGTTCCGACAGGGATCCCCGACAATGAGCAGTACTTC. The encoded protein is CASSQVPTGIPDNEQYF.